The T cell receptor (beta chain) under discussion was sequenced for a study of T cell responses to AZD1222 COVID-19 vaccine. Study findings and constraints: It should be noted that donors were predominantly white British and more often female, and clonal diversity was possibly underestimated.

The germline CDR1 and CDR2 sequences are MDHEN and SYDVKM. The CDR3 is 13 amino acids. Libraries were prepared by immunoSEQ multiplex PCR; TCRdb keeps only in-frame clonotypes and omits some of them. The top ten hold roughly 4% of the sample, which has 150,000 to 200,000 clones, 75% to 90% seen once. Turning to this clone: What it binds is unknown. The junction does not match germline at one end; this may be a read error.

The clonotype originates from an adult who received the MenACWY meningococcal vaccine as a control. The chain joins TRBV28 to TRBJ1-5, with TRBD1 as a possible D gene (6 bases). This sample comprised peripheral blood, obtained 28 days after the second dose of the MenACWY control vaccine. The CDR3 sequence: CAGRGGSNQPQHF. The CDR3 coding sequence is TGTGCCGGCAGGGGAGGCAGCAATCAGCCCCAGCATTTT.